These 22 T cell receptor beta chains were all obtained from the same sample, sequenced in a study of human T cells and chemical hapten exposure (dated by TCRdb to the early 2020s). Reading the label with the study, this specimen's time point is: pre-sensitization, week 0. The treatment or condition label of this sample denotes: therapeutic diphenylcyclopropenone sensitization with weekly scalp DPC. Total RNA was extracted from unfractionated whole blood collected in Tempus Blood RNA tubes. The library came from RACE. The instrument given in TCRdb is NextSeq 500. Through fastp at Q25 and MiXCR, TCRdb rebuilt clones from the public reads, retaining in-frame beta chains. Each CDR3 protein gets just one entry, which takes the most common genes and DNA from the rows behind it. A total of 35,000 to 40,000 distinct CDR3 sequences appear in this sample, more than 10% of them only once. The top ten clones comprise approximately 1.8% of the sample.

Sequences were derived from whole blood, sampled in connection with sensitization to the hapten diphenylcyclopropenone (DPC). All receptors come from a woman aged 35 to 49 with alopecia areata. Some clones in this sample may be carry-over from other donors' samples.

This clonotype was detected many times. The chain links TRBV4-3 to TRBJ2-1; D unresolved. This CDR3 is built from 13 residues. The germline gives CDR1 LGHNA, CDR2 YSLEER. V was cut by 0 bases and J by 8 bases, with 8 bases left in between. The CDR3 is CASSQENVDEQFF. The DNA for the CDR3 is TGCGCCAGCAGCCAAGAGAACGTTGATGAGCAGTTCTTC.

This clonotype was detected a few times. The chain combines TRBV28 with TRBJ2-5; D remains unclear. The V gene lost 6 bases and the J gene lost 8 bases, with 13 bases spanning the gap. CDR3 length: 12 amino acids. Germline V CDR1 and CDR2: MDHEN, SYDVKM. CDR3 sequence (DNA): TGTGCCAGCAGCAACCCTCGGCAAACCCAGTACTTC. Translated: CASSNPRQTQYF.

The rearrangement joins TRBV2 to TRBJ2-7, with TRBD1 identical over 10 bases. The germline CDR1 and CDR2 sequences are SNHLY and FYNNEI. The CDR3 sequence is 13 residues long. V lost 10 bases to trimming and J lost 4 bases; unmatched junction nucleotides: 7. CDR3 protein: CATNRDRGYEQYF. Here the CDR3 DNA reads TGTGCCACCAACCGGGACAGGGGATACGAGCAGTACTTC.

This clonotype occurred many times. The V call is TRBV10-3, the J call TRBJ2-7; D is uncertain. Germline lookup yields CDR1 ENHRY and CDR2 SYGVKD. The CDR3 is made up of 12 amino acids. V was clipped by 5 bases and J by 2 bases, with 7 bases between them. The DNA for the CDR3 is TGTGCCATCAGTTCAGGTACCTACGAGCAGTACTTC. As protein: CAISSGTYEQYF.

Ten or more counts support this clonotype. The V call is TRBV3-1, the J call TRBJ2-4; D is uncertain. Germline CDR1 LGHDT, CDR2 YNNKEL (reference sequence). Trimming shortened V by 0 bases and J by 9 bases, and 15 bases separated the two germline ends. The CDR3 totals 15 residues. The CDR3 DNA sequence: TGTGCCAGCAGCCAAGACCACACAGCCTCGGGCATTCAGTACTTC. Its translation: CASSQDHTASGIQYF.

This clonotype was seen more than once but under ten times. This chain joins TRBV27 and TRBJ2-3; TRBD2 matches at 7 bases. CDR1 MNHEY and CDR2 SMNVEV come from the germline V gene (reference sequence). After removal of 2 bases from V and 1 base from J, the junction contained 6 bases not matched to a gene. This CDR3 spans 16 amino acids. DNA of the CDR3: TGTGCCAGCAGTTTACTTCTAACTAGCGGCACAGATACGCAGTATTTT. This encodes CASSLLLTSGTDTQYF.

This clonotype was observed at least ten times. This chain connects TRBV28 to TRBJ2-7, with TRBD1 identical over 8 bases. CDR1 and CDR2 (germline): MDHEN, SYDVKM. The CDR3 covers 14 residues. Germline trimming cut 4 bases from V and 3 bases from J; bases unmatched to any gene: 5. CDR3 loop: CASSSRDRSYEQYF. CDR3 DNA: TGTGCCAGCAGTTCCCGGGACAGGAGCTACGAGCAGTACTTC.

The chain recombines TRBV29-1 with TRBJ2-7; TRBD1 agrees at 9 bases. The germline V gene encodes CDR1 SQVTM and CDR2 ANQGSEA. CDR3 length: 15 amino acids. J was trimmed by 5 bases and V by 1 base; bases with no gene match: 9. The CDR3 DNA is TGCAGCGTTGAAGTTCAAGGGACAGGGATCAACGAGCAGTACTTC. It yields the protein CSVEVQGTGINEQYF.

The chain joins TRBV28 to TRBJ2-7; D is unclear. The CDR3 has 14 amino acids. Trimming left V 4 bases short and J 0 bases short, with 10 bases between. Germline assignment: CDR1 MDHEN and CDR2 SYDVKM. CDR3 residues: CASSSNTNSYEQYF. DNA for the CDR3: TGTGCCAGCAGTTCTAACACGAACTCCTACGAGCAGTACTTC.

This clonotype was found many times. The chain joins TRBV14 to TRBJ2-2; 9 nucleotides match TRBD2. The germline gives CDR1 SGHDN, CDR2 FVKESK. CDR3 length equals 15 residues. V trimming: 6 bases; J trimming: 6 bases; junction bases outside the gene matches: 8. For the CDR3, the DNA is TGTGCCAGCAGTCCCTTAAGGACTAGCGCCGGGGAGCTGTTTTTT. It is translated as CASSPLRTSAGELFF.

V and J are TRBV29-1 and TRBJ2-1; D unclear. The germline V gene encodes CDR1 SQVTM and CDR2 ANQGSEA. The V gene lost 8 bases and the J gene lost 9 bases, with 14 bases spanning the gap. This CDR3 spans 11 amino acids. The CDR3 DNA follows: TGCAGCCCAAAATTTGGACGTGAGCAGTTCTTC. This encodes CSPKFGREQFF.

This clonotype was counted at least ten times. V usage is TRBV25-1 and J usage is TRBJ1-1; D remains ambiguous. Trimming left V 0 bases short and J 7 bases short, with 9 bases between. This CDR3 has 13 amino acids. Germline CDR1 reads MGHDK; CDR2 reads SYGVNS. The CDR3 spells CASSEYGPSEAFF. The CDR3 nucleotides read TGTGCCAGCAGTGAATACGGGCCGAGTGAAGCTTTCTTT.

In this sample, this clonotype turned up many times. The chain has TRBV6-6 and TRBJ2-1; 7 positions agree with TRBD2. J lost 3 bases, V lost 0 bases, and 5 bases had no gene match. There are 16 residues in the CDR3. Germline CDR1 and CDR2: MNHNY and SVGAGI (reference sequence). Written as DNA, the CDR3 is TGTGCCAGCAGTTACTCGACTGGGGGGGTCTACAATGAGCAGTTCTTC. Protein: CASSYSTGGVYNEQFF.

The chain couples TRBV5-1 to TRBJ1-1, with 7 bases lining up with TRBD1. Germline CDR1 and CDR2: SGHRS and YFSETQ. This CDR3 contains 14 residues. Unmatched junction bases numbered 3, after V lost 0 bases and J lost 4 bases. The CDR3 sequence is CASSLEGGGTEAFF. The CDR3 DNA sequence: TGCGCCAGCAGCTTGGAAGGGGGCGGCACTGAAGCTTTCTTT.

Of note for this clonotype: A read error may be the cause here, since a much bigger clone is one base away. J is TRBJ2-6 and V is TRBV29-1; TRBD1 matches 7 bases. Trimming removed 5 bases from V and 2 bases from J; junction bases left unmatched: 6. The CDR3 totals 15 residues. The germline V gene has CDR1 SQVTM and CDR2 ANQGSEA. The CDR3 sequence is CSVRPGTAGANVLTF. The CDR3 DNA reads as TGCAGCGTTAGACCCGGGACAGCTGGGGCCAACGTCCTGACTTTC.

In this sample, this clonotype turned up many times. The chain recombines TRBV7-3 with TRBJ2-7; 11 bases are shared with TRBD2. Germline loops: CDR1 SGHTA, CDR2 FQGTGA. The CDR3 runs to 16 residues. The V gene end was trimmed by 5 bases and the J gene end by 1 base; junction bases not matched to a gene: 7. The CDR3 DNA reads TGTGCCAGCAGCCCCTCGGGACTAGCGGAATCCTACGAGCAGTACTTC. Translation gives CASSPSGLAESYEQYF.

The genes are TRBV9 and TRBJ1-3; D is undetermined. Germline V lookup: CDR1 SGDLS, CDR2 YYNGEE. CDR3 length: 16 residues. V was shortened by 0 bases and J by 0 bases, with 10 bases between the two germline ends. The CDR3 loop reads CASSVGGRNSGNTIYF. DNA for the CDR3: TGTGCCAGCAGCGTAGGCGGTAGGAACTCTGGAAACACCATATATTTT.

This clonotype was counted at least ten times. The chain is built from TRBV5-1 and TRBJ2-2, with 12 bases identical to TRBD1. The CDR3 totals 17 residues. Germline V gene lookup returns CDR1 SGHRS and CDR2 YFSETQ. V gave up 4 bases and J gave up 6 bases; unmatched junction bases: 10. The chain's CDR3 is CASSPRGQGAHPGELFF. The CDR3 region has the DNA TGCGCCAGCAGCCCCCGGGGACAGGGGGCGCATCCCGGGGAGCTGTTTTTT. The whole variable domain, filled in from reference TRBV5-1 and TRBJ2-2, reads KAGVTQTPRYLIKTRGQQVTLSCSPISGHRSVSWYQQTPGQGLQFLFEYFSETQRNKGNFPGRFSGRQFSNSRSEMNVSTLELGDSALYLCASSPRGQGAHPGELFFGEGSRLTVL.

This clonotype was seen repeatedly, ten times or more. This sequence joins TRBV20-1 and TRBJ2-1; 9 nucleotides match TRBD2. The CDR3 has 18 residues. Trimming removed 1 base from V and 0 bases from J; junction bases left unmatched: 10. Germline values: CDR1 DFQATT, CDR2 SNEGSKA (reference sequence). The DNA for the CDR3 is TGCAGTGCTAGAGGGGATCTAGCGGGGCTTAGCTCCTACAATGAGCAGTTCTTC. Amino acid sequence: CSARGDLAGLSSYNEQFF.

This clonotype was counted between two and nine times. The chain carries TRBV28 and TRBJ2-1; tentatively, D is TRBD1 or TRBD2 (5 bases each). Germline CDR1 is MDHEN and CDR2 is SYDVKM. This CDR3 contains 13 residues. Between the trimmed V and J ends, which lost 5 bases and 1 base, there was a span of 6 bases. Written as DNA, the CDR3 is TGTGCCAGCAGTGAGGGGTCCTACAATGAGCAGTTCTTC. Amino acid sequence: CASSEGSYNEQFF. Supplemented by reference TRBV28 and TRBJ2-1, the full variable domain reads DVKVTQSSRYLVKRTGEKVFLECVQDMDHENMFWYRQDPGLGLRLIYFSYDVKMKEKGDIPEGYSVSREKKERFSLILESASTNQTSMYLCASSEGSYNEQFFGPGTRLTVL.

The rearrangement links TRBV11-2 to TRBJ2-1; D is possibly TRBD1 or TRBD2 (5 bases each). Germline assignment: CDR1 SGHAT and CDR2 FQNNGV. V dropped 6 bases and J dropped 10 bases, with 13 bases sitting between them. The CDR3 loop spans 12 amino acids. The CDR3 DNA sequence: TGTGCCAGCAGTCCCGGGGCCAGGGAGCAGTTCTTC. This codes for CASSPGAREQFF. Supplemented by reference TRBV11-2 and TRBJ2-1, the full variable domain reads EAGVAQSPRYKIIEKRQSVAFWCNPISGHATLYWYQQILGQGPKLLIQFQNNGVVDDSQLPKDRFSAERLKGVDSTLKIQPAKLEDSAVYLCASSPGAREQFFGPGTRLTVL.

In its sample, this clonotype ranks as medium-sized (0.01 to 0.1%). The rearrangement links TRBV6-4 to TRBJ2-1; TRBD2 might be the D (6 bases). Trimming pared 3 bases from V and 8 bases from J, leaving 11 bases between. The germline V gene encodes CDR1 MRHNA and CDR2 SNTAGT. The CDR3 consists of 13 residues. The CDR3 loop is CASSERDFDEQFF. The DNA for the CDR3 is TGTGCCAGCAGTGAGCGGGATTTTGATGAGCAGTTCTTC.